This TCR beta chain was obtained from a study of blood T cells in healthy people across ages. General observations from the study: Fewer expanded clones and more diversity marked long-lived versus aged donors. Measured against age, TCR beta diversity per million T cells decreased in a roughly linear manner. Diversity figures derived from one million T cells were judged to underestimate the true value.

Through a sample-barcoded 5' primer and a J-beta primer mix, a second PCR was run for roughly 6 to 12 cycles. MiXCR was run by TCRdb on the 5' RACE reads, yielding one entry per CDR3 protein. The table records 380,000 or so distinct CDR3 sequences, about half of them present only once. CDR3 length equals 14 residues. Per the germline V gene, CDR1 is MGHDK and CDR2 is SYGVNS. V lost 6 bases, J lost 6 bases, and 2 bases stayed unmatched. A word on this clonotype: The antigen remains unidentified.

The sequence was collected from a man in his sixties in good health. This rearrangement joins TRBV25-1 to TRBJ1-6; 10 bases are shared with TRBD1. Sequencing was done on a sample of blood. The CDR3 DNA sequence: TGTGCCAGCAGAGGGACAGGGGTTAATTCACCCCTCCACTTT. It encodes CASRGTGVNSPLHF.